This T cell receptor (beta chain) emerged from a study of cytomegalovirus exposure and HLA in healthy donors. General observations from the study: According to a later analysis, most TCR beta chains associated with CMV appeared HLA-restricted.

PCR employed 60 Vbeta and 13 Jbeta primers. TCRdb's copy holds only in-frame clones and misses some; the assay was immunoSEQ multiplex PCR. The table includes 200,000 to 250,000 clones, 65% to 75% detected once. Turning to this clone: Its antigen is not known.

The length of the CDR3 is 15 residues. The germline CDR1 and CDR2 sequences are SGHAT and FQNNGV. V was pared by 3 bases and J by 3 bases, with 14 bases between. Sequencing was done on a sample of PBMCs. This sequence was found in a woman younger than 45 in good health and CMV-seronegative. The chain employs TRBV11-2 and TRBJ1-1; possibly TRBD1 for D (5 bases). The CDR3 nucleotides read TGTGCCAGCAGCTTGGGCATATCGGGGGACACTGAAGCTTTCTTT. Translating gives CASSLGISGDTEAFF.